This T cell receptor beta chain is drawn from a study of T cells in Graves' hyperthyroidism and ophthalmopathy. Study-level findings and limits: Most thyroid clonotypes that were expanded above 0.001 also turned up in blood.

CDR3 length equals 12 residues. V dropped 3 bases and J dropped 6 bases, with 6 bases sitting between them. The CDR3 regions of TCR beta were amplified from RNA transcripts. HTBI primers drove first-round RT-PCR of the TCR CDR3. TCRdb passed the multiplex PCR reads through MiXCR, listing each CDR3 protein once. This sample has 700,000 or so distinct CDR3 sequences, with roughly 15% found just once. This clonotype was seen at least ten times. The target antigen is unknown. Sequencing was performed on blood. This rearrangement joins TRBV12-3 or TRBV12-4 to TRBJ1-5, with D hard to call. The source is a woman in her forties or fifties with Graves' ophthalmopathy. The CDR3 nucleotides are TGTGCCAGCAGTTTCTCAGGTCAGCCCCAGCATTTT. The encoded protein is CASSFSGQPQHF.